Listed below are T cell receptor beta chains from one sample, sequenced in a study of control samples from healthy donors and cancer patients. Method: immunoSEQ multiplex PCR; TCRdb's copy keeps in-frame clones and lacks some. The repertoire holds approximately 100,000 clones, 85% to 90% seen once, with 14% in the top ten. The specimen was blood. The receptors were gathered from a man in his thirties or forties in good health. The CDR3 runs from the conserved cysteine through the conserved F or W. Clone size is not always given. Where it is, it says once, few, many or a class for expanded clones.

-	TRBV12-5	CASGLGLAAYYEQYF
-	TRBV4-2	CASSQETSGYNEQFF
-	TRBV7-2	CASSLDRGGGELFF
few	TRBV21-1	CASSPQGVAGVEGETQYF
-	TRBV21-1	CASSTVCDNAGNTIYF
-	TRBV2	CASRPWGGNTGELFF
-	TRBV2	CASSQGDRVRNQPQHF
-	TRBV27	CASSLSGVGRGYTF
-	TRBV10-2	CASSERLAPGPSYEQYF
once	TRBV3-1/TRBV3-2	CASSQDQGEYSYEQYF
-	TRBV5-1	CASSLSDVETQYF
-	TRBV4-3	CASSQGLISTYEQYF
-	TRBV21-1	CASSKAGLAGNEQFF
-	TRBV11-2	CASSLSSRGPHEQYF
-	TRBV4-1	CASSLGPQQFF
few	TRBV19	CASSLIQSVGNQPQHF
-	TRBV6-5	CASSYSSLILGGYTF
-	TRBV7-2	CASSYKDGANYGYTF
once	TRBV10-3	CAINEGGISDYGYTF
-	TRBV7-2	CASNLGIGSGANVLTF
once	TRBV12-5	CASGPGEGAYEQYF
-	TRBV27	CASSLQKMNTEAFF
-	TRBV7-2	CASSLFIGRAGEQFF
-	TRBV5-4	CASSLDSRAFF
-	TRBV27	CASSLSGNKNIQYF
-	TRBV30	CAWSNYGGTGSYEQYF
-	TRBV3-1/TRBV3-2	CASSQGVDTQYF
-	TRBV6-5	CASSRASGNTIYF
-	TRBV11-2	CASRDFQETQYF
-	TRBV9	CASSASSGREYEQFF
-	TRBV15	CATSKPGGEKLFF
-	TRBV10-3	CAISGQAESSYEQYF
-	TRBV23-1	CASSHHIWTGSTDTQYF
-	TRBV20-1	CSASPGQGLTGELFF
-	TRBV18	CASSARNQEGPGELFF
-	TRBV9	CASSVTESNYEQYF
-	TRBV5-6	CASSLRDSYNEQFF
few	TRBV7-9	CASRTEGSYEQYF
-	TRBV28	CASSLGQRTTNEKLFF
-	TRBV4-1	CASSQVVSNYGYTF
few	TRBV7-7	CASSSGLAGVETQYF
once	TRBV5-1	CASSFEGGTYEQYF
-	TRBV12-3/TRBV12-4	CASSPATNYGYTF
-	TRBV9	CASSVDGGRKAFF
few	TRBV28	CASSRTYRAEAFF
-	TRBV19	CASSIVGTSFNEQFF
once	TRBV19	CASSLQGTNTEAFF
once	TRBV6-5	CASSTAGGTEAFF
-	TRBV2	CASSEAGLANTDTQYF
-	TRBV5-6	CASSLMDSAHEAFF
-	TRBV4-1	CASSQVHLGSSGYQETQYF
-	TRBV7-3	CASSTGTRTYNEQFF
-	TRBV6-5	CASSYGRGVYEQYF
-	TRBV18	CASSPQTGTGSSYEQYF
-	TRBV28	CASTSSYNSPLHF